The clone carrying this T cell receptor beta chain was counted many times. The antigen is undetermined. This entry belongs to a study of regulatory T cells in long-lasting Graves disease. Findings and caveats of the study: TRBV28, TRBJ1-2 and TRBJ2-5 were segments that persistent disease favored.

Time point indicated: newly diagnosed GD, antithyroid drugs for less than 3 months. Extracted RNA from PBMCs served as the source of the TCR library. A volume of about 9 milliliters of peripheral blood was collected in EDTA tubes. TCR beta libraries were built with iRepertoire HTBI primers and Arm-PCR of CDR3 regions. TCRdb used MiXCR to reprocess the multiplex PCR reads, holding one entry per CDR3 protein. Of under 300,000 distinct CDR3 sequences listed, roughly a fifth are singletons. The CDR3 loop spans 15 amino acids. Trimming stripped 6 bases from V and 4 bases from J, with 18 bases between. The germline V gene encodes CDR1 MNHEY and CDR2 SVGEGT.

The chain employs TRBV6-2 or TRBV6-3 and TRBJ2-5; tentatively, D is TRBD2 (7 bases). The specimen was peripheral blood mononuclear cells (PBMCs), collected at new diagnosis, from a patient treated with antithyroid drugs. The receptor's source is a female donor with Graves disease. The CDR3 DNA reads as TGTGCCAGCAGCAAGGGGGGGGCCGGAGGAGAGACCCAGTACTTC. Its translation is CASSKGGAGGETQYF.